This is a list of T cell receptor beta chains from one sample in a study of T cells in Graves' hyperthyroidism and ophthalmopathy. TCRdb recomputed calls from the multiplex PCR reads with MiXCR, one row per CDR3 protein. The data show fewer than 350,000 distinct CDR3 sequences, roughly a fifth seen once. Source material: blood. The receptors shown here come from a woman between 50 and 59 years old with Graves' hyperthyroidism. Both conserved end residues are part of each CDR3. The D gene is left open where the match is weak. The size field is filled for only some rows; it gives once, few, many or a size class.

v_call	d_call	clone_size	j_call	cdr3_nt	cdr3_aa
TRBV5-1	TRBD2	few	TRBJ2-1	TGCGCCAGCAGCTTTAACAGCGGGAGTACCAATGAGCAGTTCTTC	CASSFNSGSTNEQFF
TRBV28	TRBD1	many	TRBJ1-6	TGTGCCAGCAGTTCACCACCGGGACAGAGGTATAATTCACCCCTCCACTTT	CASSSPPGQRYNSPLHF
TRBV12-3/TRBV12-4	.	.	TRBJ1-1	TGTGCCAGCAGCCTGACAGGTCCCGACACTGAAGCTTTCTTT	CASSLTGPDTEAFF
TRBV10-3	TRBD2	many	TRBJ2-7	TGTGCCATCAGTGAGATCGCGGGAGGGCGTGGCGAGCAGTACTTC	CAISEIAGGRGEQYF
TRBV28	.	.	TRBJ2-4	TGTGCCAGCAGTTTCCGGACTTCCGGGCAAGCCAAAAACATTCAGTACTTC	CASSFRTSGQAKNIQYF
TRBV10-3	TRBD1	.	TRBJ1-3	TGTGCCACCTCTCCGGGACAGGGTGGAAACACCATATATTTT	CATSPGQGGNTIYF
TRBV6-5	.	few	TRBJ2-3	TGTGCCAGCAGTTACTCCGGGGCGAGCACAGATACGCAGTATTTT	CASSYSGASTDTQYF
TRBV3-1	TRBD2	many	TRBJ2-1	TGTGCCAGCAGCCAAAGAGGGGGGTCTAGCGGGCGGTACAATGAGCAGTTCTTC	CASSQRGGSSGRYNEQFF
TRBV30	.	many	TRBJ1-1	TGTGCCTGGAGTGGGACGGTGGGGAACACTGAAGCTTTCTTT	CAWSGTVGNTEAFF
TRBV9	.	few	TRBJ1-3	TGTGCCAGCAGCGTAGCCAGCATGGGGAACACCATATATTTT	CASSVASMGNTIYF
TRBV25-1	.	.	TRBJ1-2	TGTGCCAGCAGTGAATTGGACTGGGATCAGGGCTACACCTTC	CASSELDWDQGYTF
TRBV24-1	TRBD2	many	TRBJ2-3	TGTGCCAGCAGGGATAGCGGGGGCGGAGATACGCAGTATTTT	CASRDSGGGDTQYF
TRBV28	.	many	TRBJ2-3	TGTGCCAGCAGTTTATGGTGGACAGATACGCAGTATTTT	CASSLWWTDTQYF
TRBV20-1	.	.	TRBJ1-6	TGCAGTGCTAGAGATTCAGGGGTGACAAATTCACCCCTCCACTTT	CSARDSGVTNSPLHF
TRBV20-1	.	few	TRBJ2-1	TGCAGTGCTAGAGAGTCACTAGCCCTCGGGATTGAGCAGTTCTTC	CSARESLALGIEQFF
TRBV18	.	many	TRBJ2-7	TGTGCCAGCTCACCGAAACTAGTCGACGAGCAGTACTTC	CASSPKLVDEQYF
TRBV7-2	.	.	TRBJ1-1	TGTGCCAGCAGCTTAGAATTCATGAACACTGAAGCTTTCTTT	CASSLEFMNTEAFF
TRBV28	.	many	TRBJ2-1	TGTGCCAGCAGTTCCCGGCCGAAACGACAGCAGTTCTTC	CASSSRPKRQQFF
TRBV12-3/TRBV12-4	.	.	TRBJ1-2	TGTGCCAGCAGTCCAGGGTTTGGCTACACCTTC	CASSPGFGYTF